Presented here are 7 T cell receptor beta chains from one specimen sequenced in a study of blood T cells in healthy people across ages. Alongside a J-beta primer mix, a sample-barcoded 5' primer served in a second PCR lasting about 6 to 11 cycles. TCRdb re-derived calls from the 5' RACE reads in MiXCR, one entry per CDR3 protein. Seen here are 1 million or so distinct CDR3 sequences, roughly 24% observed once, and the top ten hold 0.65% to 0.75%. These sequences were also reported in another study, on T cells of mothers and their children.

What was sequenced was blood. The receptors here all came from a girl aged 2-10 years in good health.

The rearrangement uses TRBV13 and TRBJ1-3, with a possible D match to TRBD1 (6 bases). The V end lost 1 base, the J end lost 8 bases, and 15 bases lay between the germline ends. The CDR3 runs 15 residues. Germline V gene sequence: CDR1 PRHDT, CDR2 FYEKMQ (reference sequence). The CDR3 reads CASSLVARGEDTIYF. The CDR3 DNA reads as TGTGCCAGCAGCTTAGTCGCCAGGGGAGAAGACACCATATATTTT.

Written as DNA, the CDR3 is TGCGCCAGCAGCTTGGAGTCCCACGGGCAGTACTTC. It encodes CASSLESHGQYF. The chain uses TRBV5-1 and TRBJ2-1; D unresolved. The J call may not be correct, given that the DNA end is closer to TRBJ2-7. There are 12 residues in the CDR3. Germline CDR1 reads SGHRS; CDR2 reads YFSETQ.

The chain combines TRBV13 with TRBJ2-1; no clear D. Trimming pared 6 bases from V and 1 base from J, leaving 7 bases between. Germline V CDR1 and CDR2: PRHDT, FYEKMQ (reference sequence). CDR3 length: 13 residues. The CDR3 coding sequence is TGTGCCAGCAGACGCCAGTCCTACAATGAGCAGTTCTTC. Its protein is CASRRQSYNEQFF.

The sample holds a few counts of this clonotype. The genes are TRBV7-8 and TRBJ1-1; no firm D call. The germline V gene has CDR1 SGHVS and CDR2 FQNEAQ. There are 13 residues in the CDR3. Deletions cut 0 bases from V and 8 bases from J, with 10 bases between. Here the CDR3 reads CASSLAENGEAFF. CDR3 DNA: TGTGCCAGCAGCTTAGCAGAAAATGGGGAAGCTTTCTTT.

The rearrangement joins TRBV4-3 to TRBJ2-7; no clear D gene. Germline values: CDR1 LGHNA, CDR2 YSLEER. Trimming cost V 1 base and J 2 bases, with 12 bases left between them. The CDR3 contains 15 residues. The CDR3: CASSQGYMAPYEQYF. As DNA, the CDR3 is TGCGCCAGCAGCCAAGGTTATATGGCTCCCTACGAGCAGTACTTC.

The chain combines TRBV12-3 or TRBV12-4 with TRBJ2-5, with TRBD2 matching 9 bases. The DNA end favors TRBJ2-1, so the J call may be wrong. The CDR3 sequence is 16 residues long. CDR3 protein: CASSFGVSGGHNEQFF. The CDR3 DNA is TGTGCCAGCAGTTTTGGGGTTAGCGGGGGCCACAATGAGCAGTTCTTC.

The CDR3 bases are TGTGCCAGCAGCTTAGACATTCGTAGCGGGAAACCCAGCAATGAGCAGTTCTTC. Translated: CASSLDIRSGKPSNEQFF. The V and J genes are TRBV11-2 and TRBJ2-1; 8 nucleotides match TRBD2. From germline, CDR1 is SGHAT and CDR2 FQNNGV. The ends lost 0 bases at V and 6 bases at J; junction bases unmatched: 13. The CDR3 consists of 18 residues. The full variable domain, its missing parts supplied by reference TRBV11-2 and TRBJ2-1, is EAGVAQSPRYKIIEKRQSVAFWCNPISGHATLYWYQQILGQGPKLLIQFQNNGVVDDSQLPKDRFSAERLKGVDSTLKIQPAKLEDSAVYLCASSLDIRSGKPSNEQFFGPGTRLTVL.